This T cell receptor beta chain was profiled in a study of shared clonotypes between healthy human individuals. Study-wide results and caveats: Naive subsets typically showed greater estimated richness than memory subsets.

The CDR3 contains 13 residues. V was cut by 4 bases and J by 2 bases, with 9 bases left in between. The germline CDR1 and CDR2 sequences are LNHDA and SQIVND (reference sequence). When replicate PCRs were run on sorted subsets, they used around 200 ng DNA, some 29,000 T cell genomes. TCRdb's copy holds only in-frame clones and misses some; the assay was immunoSEQ multiplex PCR. Here the sample spans roughly 1.4 million clones, 97% to 99% being singletons. In its sample, this clone was seen once. Its antigen is as yet unknown. The sequence was collected from a man in his thirties or forties in good health. Sequenced sample: naive CD4+ T cells sorted from blood. Subset described: CD45RA+ positively selected. This sequence joins TRBV19 and TRBJ2-7; D not resolved. The CDR3 DNA sequence: TGTGCCAGTAGTAGACCCATCACCTACGAGCAGTACTTC. Its protein is CASSRPITYEQYF.